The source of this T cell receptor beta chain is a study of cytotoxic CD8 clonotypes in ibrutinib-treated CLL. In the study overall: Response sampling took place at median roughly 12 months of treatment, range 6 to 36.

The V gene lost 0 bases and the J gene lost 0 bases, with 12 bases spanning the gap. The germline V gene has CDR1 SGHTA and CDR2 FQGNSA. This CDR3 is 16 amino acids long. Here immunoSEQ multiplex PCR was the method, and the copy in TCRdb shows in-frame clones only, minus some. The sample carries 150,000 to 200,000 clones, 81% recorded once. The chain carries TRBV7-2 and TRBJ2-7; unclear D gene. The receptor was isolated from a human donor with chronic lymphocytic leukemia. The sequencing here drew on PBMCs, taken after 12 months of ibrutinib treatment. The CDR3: CASSLAESQASYEQYF. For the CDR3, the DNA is TGTGCCAGCAGCTTAGCGGAAAGTCAGGCCTCCTACGAGCAGTACTTC.